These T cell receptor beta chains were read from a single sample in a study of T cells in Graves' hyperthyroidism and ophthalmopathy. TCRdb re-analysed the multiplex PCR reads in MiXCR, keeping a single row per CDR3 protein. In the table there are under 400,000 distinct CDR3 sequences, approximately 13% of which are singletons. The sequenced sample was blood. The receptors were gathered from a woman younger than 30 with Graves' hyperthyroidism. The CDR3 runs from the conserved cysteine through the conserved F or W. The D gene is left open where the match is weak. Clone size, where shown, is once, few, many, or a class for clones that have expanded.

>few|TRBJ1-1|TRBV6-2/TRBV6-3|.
CASSFQGQITEAFF
TGTGCCAGCAGTTTTCAGGGCCAAATCACTGAAGCTTTCTTT
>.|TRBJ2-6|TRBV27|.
CASSIGPGSGANVLTF
TGTGCCAGCTCGATAGGGCCTGGCTCTGGGGCCAACGTCCTGACTTTC
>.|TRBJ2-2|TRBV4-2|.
CASSQETTDTGELFF
TGTGCCAGCAGCCAAGAAACGACAGACACCGGGGAGCTGTTTTTT
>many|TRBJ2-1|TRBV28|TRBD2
CASSSRSSGDYNEQFF
TGTGCCAGCAGTTCGAGGTCCAGCGGGGACTACAATGAGCAGTTCTTC
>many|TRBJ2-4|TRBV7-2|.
CASSFDPGLRIQYF
TGTGCCAGCAGCTTCGACCCCGGTTTGCGCATTCAGTACTTC
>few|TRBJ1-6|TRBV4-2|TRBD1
CASSSQGASNSPLHF
TGTGCCAGCAGCTCACAGGGGGCAAGCAATTCACCCCTCCACTTT
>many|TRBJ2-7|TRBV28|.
CASSSPLTGKSSYEQYF
TGTGCCAGCAGTTCCCCTCTAACAGGGAAGAGCTCCTACGAGCAGTACTTC
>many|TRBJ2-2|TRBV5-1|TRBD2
CASSFSGGTYTGELFF
TGCGCCAGCAGCTTTAGCGGGGGGACCTACACCGGGGAGCTGTTTTTT
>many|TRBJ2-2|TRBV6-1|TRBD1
CASGDRGNTGELFF
TGTGCCAGCGGGGACAGGGGGAACACCGGGGAGCTGTTTTTT
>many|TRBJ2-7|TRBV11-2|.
CASSPSPGRGGREQYF
TGTGCCAGCAGCCCCTCCCCAGGGAGAGGGGGTCGAGAGCAGTACTTC
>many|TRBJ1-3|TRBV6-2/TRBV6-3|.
CASISSSGNTIYF
TGTGCCAGCATTTCAAGCTCTGGAAACACCATATATTTT
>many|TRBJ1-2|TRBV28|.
CASSLGRGYYGYTF
TGTGCCAGCAGCCTCGGACGGGGATACTATGGCTACACCTTC
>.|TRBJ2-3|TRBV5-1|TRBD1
CASSETGGLSTDTQYF
TGCGCCAGCAGCGAAACAGGGGGGTTGAGCACAGATACGCAGTATTTT
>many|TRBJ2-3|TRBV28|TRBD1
CASSTTGSADTQYF
TGTGCCAGCAGTACGACAGGGTCGGCAGATACGCAGTATTTT
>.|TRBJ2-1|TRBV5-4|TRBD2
CASSSGTSGVWFF
TGTGCCAGCAGCTCCGGGACTAGCGGGGTCTGGTTCTTC
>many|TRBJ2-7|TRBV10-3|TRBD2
CAISDRGGITYEQYF
TGTGCCATCAGTGACCGCGGGGGGATAACCTACGAGCAGTACTTC
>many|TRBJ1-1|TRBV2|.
CASSEAWGAGTEAFF
TGTGCCAGCAGTGAAGCCTGGGGGGCGGGCACTGAAGCTTTCTTT
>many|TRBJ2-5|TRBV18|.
CASSQPGLRETQYF
TGTGCCAGCTCCCAGCCAGGTTTGCGAGAGACCCAGTACTTC
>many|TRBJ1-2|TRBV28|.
CASSSSGVARVYGYTF
TGTGCCAGCAGCTCTTCGGGAGTGGCGCGAGTTTATGGCTACACCTTC
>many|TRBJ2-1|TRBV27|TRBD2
CASSSGLAGASCEQFF
TGTGCCAGCAGTTCGGGACTAGCGGGAGCTTCATGTGAGCAGTTCTTC